Listed here is a single T cell receptor (beta chain). The data originate from a study of blood T cell repertoires in COVID-19. Study as a whole: The study drew acute and convalescent COVID-19 samples from the United States, Italy and Spain. Nucleic acid was either cDNA or gDNA, and it came from T cells, B-cell-depleted T cells, or PBMCs.

V gave up 3 bases and J gave up 4 bases; unmatched junction bases: 12. There are 18 residues in the CDR3. Looked up from germline, CDR1 is MGHRA and CDR2 is YSYEKL. The authors' processing: From reference gene primer amplification, estimates of nucleated cell counts were derived. Method: immunoSEQ multiplex PCR; TCRdb's copy keeps in-frame clones and lacks some. D and trimming were read from the DNA, whereas the V and J calls and clone size are those reported in that table. This sample carries under 150,000 clones, approximately 81% of them seen once, and the ten largest clones take 3% to 3.5%. Sequencing input: peripheral blood. The chain couples TRBV4-1 to TRBJ2-5; TRBD2 matches 12 bases. This sequence was found in a man aged 40-49 years with acute or convalescent COVID-19. The CDR3 nucleotides read TGCGCCAGCAGCCATCCGGCTAGCGGGGGGGCGGGACGAGAGACCCAGTACTTC. It yields the protein CASSHPASGGAGRETQYF.